This record covers a single T cell receptor (beta chain). These data belong to a study of cytomegalovirus exposure and HLA in healthy donors. PCR primers comprised 60 Vbeta and 13 Jbeta primers. Some clones are missing from TCRdb's copy, which holds only in-frame ones; the method was immunoSEQ multiplex PCR. This sample's clone table lists 65,000 to 85,000 clones. This receptor was identified in a woman between 25 and 40 years old in good health and CMV-seronegative. The source material was PBMCs.

The DNA of the CDR3 is TGTGCCTGGAGTGGGGGCAGGAATCAACTGTTTTTT. Translated, it gives CAWSGGRNQLFF. The J gene is TRBJ1-4, the V gene TRBV30; tentatively, D is TRBD1 (5 bases). Germline V gene sequence: CDR1 GTSNPN, CDR2 SVGIG (reference sequence). The CDR3 has 12 amino acids. The V gene lost 1 base and the J gene lost 12 bases, with 12 bases spanning the gap.